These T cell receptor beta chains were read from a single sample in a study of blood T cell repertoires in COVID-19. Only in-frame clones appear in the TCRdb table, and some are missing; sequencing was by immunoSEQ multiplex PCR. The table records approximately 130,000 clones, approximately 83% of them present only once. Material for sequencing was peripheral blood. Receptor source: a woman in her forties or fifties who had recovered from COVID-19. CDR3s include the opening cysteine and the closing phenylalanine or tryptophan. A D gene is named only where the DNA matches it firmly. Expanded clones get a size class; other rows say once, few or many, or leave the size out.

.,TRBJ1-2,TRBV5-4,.,CASSSGGRASLGYTF,TGTGCCAGCAGCTCCGGTGGGCGGGCCTCGCTGGGCTACACCTTC
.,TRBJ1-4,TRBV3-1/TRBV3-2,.,CASSRWASNEKLFF,TGTGCCAGCAGCCGCTGGGCCTCAAATGAAAAACTGTTTTTT
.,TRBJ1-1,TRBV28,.,CASTSGDTEAFF,TGTGCCAGCACCTCCGGGGATACTGAAGCTTTCTTT
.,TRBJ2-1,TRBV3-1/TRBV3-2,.,CASSHISRGAFYNEQFF,TGTGCCAGCAGCCACATTTCTAGGGGCGCCTTCTACAATGAGCAGTTCTTC
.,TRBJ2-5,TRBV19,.,CASSLQGWQTQYF,TGTGCCAGTAGTCTTCAGGGTTGGCAGACCCAGTACTTC
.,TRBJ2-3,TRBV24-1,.,CATSDLEQASTDTQYF,TGTGCCACCAGTGATTTGGAGCAGGCTAGCACAGATACGCAGTATTTT
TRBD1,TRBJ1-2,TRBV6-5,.,CASSPRQGYGYTF,TGTGCCAGCAGCCCCAGACAGGGCTATGGCTACACCTTC
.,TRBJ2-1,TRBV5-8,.,CAAGRGGKNEQFF,TGTGCCGCTGGAAGGGGGGGTAAAAATGAGCAGTTCTTC
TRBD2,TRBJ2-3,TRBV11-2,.,CASSRKGLAGVTDTQYF,TGTGCCAGCAGCCGGAAGGGACTAGCGGGAGTCACAGATACGCAGTATTTT
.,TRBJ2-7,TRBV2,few,CASSEVNSYEQYF,TGTGCCAGCAGTGAAGTAAACTCCTACGAGCAGTACTTC
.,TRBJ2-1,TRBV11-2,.,CASSPTGLPSYNEQFF,TGTGCCAGCAGCCCCACCGGACTCCCCTCCTACAATGAGCAGTTCTTC
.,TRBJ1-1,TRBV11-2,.,CASSLVGSEAFF,TGTGCCAGCAGCTTAGTTGGGAGTGAAGCTTTCTTT
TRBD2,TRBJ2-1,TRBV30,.,CAHTSGRFNEQFF,TGTGCCCATACTAGCGGGAGGTTCAATGAGCAGTTCTTC
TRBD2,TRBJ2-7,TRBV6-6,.,CASSYDGDYPYEQYF,TGTGCCAGCAGTTATGACGGGGACTACCCCTACGAGCAGTACTTC
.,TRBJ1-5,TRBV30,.,CAWSRDVYQPQHF,TGTGCCTGGAGTCGAGATGTGTATCAGCCCCAGCATTTT
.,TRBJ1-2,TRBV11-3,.,CASSQQELVDGYTF,TGTGCCAGCAGCCAACAGGAACTGGTGGATGGCTACACCTTC
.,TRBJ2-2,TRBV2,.,CASRGGVSTGELFF,TGTGCCAGCAGGGGGGGAGTGAGCACCGGGGAGCTGTTTTTT
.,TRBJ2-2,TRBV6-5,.,CASSYSRQQNTGELFF,TGTGCCAGCAGTTACTCGAGGCAGCAGAACACCGGGGAGCTGTTTTTT
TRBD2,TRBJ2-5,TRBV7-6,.,CASSPLAGGLQETQYF,TGTGCCAGCAGCCCACTAGCGGGGGGCCTTCAAGAGACCCAGTACTTC
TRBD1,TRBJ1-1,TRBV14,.,CASSQVVGMRGPAMNTEAFF,TGTGCCAGCAGCCAAGTGGTAGGGATGAGGGGGCCGGCAATGAACACTGAAGCTTTCTTT
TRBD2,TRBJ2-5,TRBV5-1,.,CASSLGGTSGQETQYF,TGCGCCAGCAGCTTGGGCGGGACTAGCGGGCAAGAGACCCAGTACTTC
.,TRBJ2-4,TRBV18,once,CASSGDSHLAKNIQYF,TGTGCCAGCTCAGGTGACAGCCACCTAGCCAAAAACATTCAGTACTTC
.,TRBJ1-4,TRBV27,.,CASSSPNQGTNEKLFF,TGTGCCAGCAGTTCCCCAAATCAGGGAACTAATGAAAAACTGTTTTTT